Included here is one T cell receptor beta chain sequence, with context. Its recognized antigen is unknown. The input lacks base qualities; no much larger clone sits a single base away. This record comes from a study of T cells after yellow fever vaccination (dated by TCRdb to between 2017 and 2020). For the wider study: The SMART-Seq v4 Ultra Low Input RNA kit was used to prepare libraries from fractions with low cell numbers. To track T-cell clones before and after primary and booster YFV17D yellow fever vaccination, bulk TCR alpha and beta repertoires were sequenced longitudinally. Two healthy male donors made up the cohort, one aged 18 to 30 years and the other aged 30 to 40 years. Blood was collected at multiple timepoints before and after primary and secondary immunization, and bulk PBMC replicates and cell subsets were isolated.

What the study reported, not specific to this receptor: A small share of clonotypes occurred in both CD4 and CD8 compartments, likely arising from convergent recombination. Because the study included only two donors, the extent to which the findings can be generalized is limited. Compared with the primary T-cell response, the secondary T-cell response was weaker but faster, peaking on day 5 rather than day 15. Computational filtering was required because FACS-sorted repertoires could contain abundant contaminating clonotypes from the bulk population. After the booster, most clones that had expanded after primary vaccination were detected again (around 97% of CD4 and about 88% of CD8), suggesting broad maintenance of memory.

TCR cDNA was synthesized by 5'RACE template switching, which introduced a universal primer site and unique molecular identifiers. Priming of cDNA synthesis was performed from both the TCR alpha and TCR beta constant segments. Libraries were amplified in two PCR steps, with sample barcodes and sequencing adapters added in the second step. Libraries were sequenced on Illumina HiSeq 2500 (2x100 bp) or NovaSeq (2x150 bp). The paper's data handling went like this. MIGEC was used to demultiplex reads and collapse the reads into UMI consensus sequences, and MiXCR was used for V(D)J alignment. Vaccine-responding clonotypes were identified with edgeR using replicate PBMC samples, with FDR below 0.01 and a log2 fold change above 5 up to day 15 being required. Each bulk clonotype was labeled CD4 or CD8 based on which sequenced repertoire, CD4 or CD8, contained the clonotype at higher abundance. Through fastp at Q25 and MiXCR, TCRdb rebuilt clones from the public reads, retaining in-frame beta chains. Identical CDR3 protein sequences are pooled into one entry, listed with their most common genes and DNA. These V and J calls derive from TCRdb rather than the authors' analysis. In all, the sample holds a few hundred thousand distinct CDR3 sequences, and 10% to 15% of those were seen once. The top ten constitute roughly 0.5% of the sample.

In the paper's terms, the treatment or condition label means: live attenuated yellow fever vaccine strain. A standard Ficoll-Paque protocol was used to isolate PBMCs from peripheral blood. CD4 and CD8 T-cell fractions were isolated with Dynabeads CD4 and CD8 positive selection kits. RNA was extracted with TriZol from bulk PBMCs, CD4 and CD8 fractions, and dextramer-positive and dextramer-negative fractions. Sequences were derived from CD4+ T cells sorted from PBMCs, sampled 45 days after the yellow fever booster vaccination. This TCR came from a man aged 25 to 40 who received the YFV17D yellow fever vaccine.

The CDR3 region has the sequence CASSPQNFGDTQYF. The DNA is TGTGCCAGCTCACCACAGAACTTCGGAGATACGCAGTATTTT. The chain is made from TRBV18 and TRBJ2-3, with the D gene too uncertain to name. The CDR3, cysteine through phenylalanine, is 14 amino acids long. The DNA shown is the 42-base CDR3, in frame from base 1. Per the germline V gene, KGHSH is the CDR1 and LQKENI is the CDR2. V sheds 1 base and J sheds 5 bases, leaving 10 bases between their ends.